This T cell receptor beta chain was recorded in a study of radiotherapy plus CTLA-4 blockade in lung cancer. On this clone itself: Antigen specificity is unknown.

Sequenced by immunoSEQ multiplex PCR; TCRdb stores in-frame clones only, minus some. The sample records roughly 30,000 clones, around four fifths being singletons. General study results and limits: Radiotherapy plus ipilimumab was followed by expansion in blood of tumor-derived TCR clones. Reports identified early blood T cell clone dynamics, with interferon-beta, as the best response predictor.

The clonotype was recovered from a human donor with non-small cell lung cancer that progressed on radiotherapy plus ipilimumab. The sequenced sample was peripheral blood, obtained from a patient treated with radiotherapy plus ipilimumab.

CDR3 bases: TGTGCCAGCAGCCAAGTTTCAACTAGGGGGGGGGATACGCAGTATTTT. Its protein is CASSQVSTRGGDTQYF. The rearrangement joins TRBV14 to TRBJ2-3, with a possible D match to TRBD2 (7 bases). The germline V and J ends were trimmed by 1 base and 6 bases, with 17 bases remaining between them. The CDR3 consists of 16 residues. Germline values: CDR1 SGHDN, CDR2 FVKESK.